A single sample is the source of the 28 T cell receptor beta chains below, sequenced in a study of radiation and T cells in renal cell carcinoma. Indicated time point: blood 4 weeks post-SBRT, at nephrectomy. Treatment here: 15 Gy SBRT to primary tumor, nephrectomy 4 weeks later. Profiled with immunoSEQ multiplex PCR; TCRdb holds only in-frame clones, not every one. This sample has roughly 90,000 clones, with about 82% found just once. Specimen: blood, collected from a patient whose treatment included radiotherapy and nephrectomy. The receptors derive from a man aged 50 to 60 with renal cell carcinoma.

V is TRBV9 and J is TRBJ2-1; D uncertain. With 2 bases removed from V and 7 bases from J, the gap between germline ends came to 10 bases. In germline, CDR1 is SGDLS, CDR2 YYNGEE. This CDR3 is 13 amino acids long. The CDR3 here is CASSVWGGNEQFF. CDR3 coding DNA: TGTGCCAGCAGCGTTTGGGGTGGGAATGAGCAGTTCTTC.

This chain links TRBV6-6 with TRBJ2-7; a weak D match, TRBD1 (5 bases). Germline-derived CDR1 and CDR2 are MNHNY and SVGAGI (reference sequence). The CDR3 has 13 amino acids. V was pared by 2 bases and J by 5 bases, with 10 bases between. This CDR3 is CASSYGALDEQYF. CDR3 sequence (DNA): TGTGCCAGCAGTTACGGGGCACTCGACGAGCAGTACTTC.

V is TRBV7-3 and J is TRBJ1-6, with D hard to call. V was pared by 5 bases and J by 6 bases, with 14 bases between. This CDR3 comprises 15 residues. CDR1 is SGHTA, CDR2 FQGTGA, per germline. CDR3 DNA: TGTGCCAGCAGCCTTACGAGGGATACTAATTCACCCCTCCACTTT. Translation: CASSLTRDTNSPLHF.

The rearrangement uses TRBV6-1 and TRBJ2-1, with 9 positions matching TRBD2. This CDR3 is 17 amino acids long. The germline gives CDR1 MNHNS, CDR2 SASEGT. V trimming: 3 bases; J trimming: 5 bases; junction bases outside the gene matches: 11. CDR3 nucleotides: TGTGCCAGCAGTGATGACCAGTGGACTAGCGTAGACAATGAGCAGTTCTTC. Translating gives CASSDDQWTSVDNEQFF.

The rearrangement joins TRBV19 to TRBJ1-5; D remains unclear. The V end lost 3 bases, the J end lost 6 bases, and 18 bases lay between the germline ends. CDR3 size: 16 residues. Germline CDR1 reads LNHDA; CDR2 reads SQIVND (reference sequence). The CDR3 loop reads CASSIRNGVISQPQHF. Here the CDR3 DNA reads TGTGCCAGTAGTATCCGGAACGGGGTTATCAGTCAGCCCCAGCATTTT.

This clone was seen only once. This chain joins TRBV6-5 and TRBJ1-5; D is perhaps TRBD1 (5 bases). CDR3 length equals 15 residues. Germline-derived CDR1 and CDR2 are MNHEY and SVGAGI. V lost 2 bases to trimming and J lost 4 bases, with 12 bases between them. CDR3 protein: CASSYRGDGNQPQHF. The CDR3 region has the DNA TGTGCCAGCAGTTACCGGGGGGACGGGAATCAGCCCCAGCATTTT.

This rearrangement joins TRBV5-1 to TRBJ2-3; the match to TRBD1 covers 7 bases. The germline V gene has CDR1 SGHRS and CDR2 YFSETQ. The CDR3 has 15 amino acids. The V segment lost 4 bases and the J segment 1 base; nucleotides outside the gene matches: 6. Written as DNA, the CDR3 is TGCGCCAGCAGCCAAACACAGGGGCGCACAGATACGCAGTATTTT. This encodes CASSQTQGRTDTQYF.

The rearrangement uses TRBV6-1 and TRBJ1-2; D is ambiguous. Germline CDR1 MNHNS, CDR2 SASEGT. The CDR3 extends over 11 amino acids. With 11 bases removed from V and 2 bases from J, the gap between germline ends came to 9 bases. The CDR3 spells CAGGANYGYTF. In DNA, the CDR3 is TGTGCCGGAGGAGCGAACTATGGCTACACCTTC.

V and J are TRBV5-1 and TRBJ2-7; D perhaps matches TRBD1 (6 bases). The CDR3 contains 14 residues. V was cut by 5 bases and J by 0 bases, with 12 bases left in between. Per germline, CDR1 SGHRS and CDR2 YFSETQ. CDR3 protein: CASRDSMNSYEQYF. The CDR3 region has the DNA TGCGCCAGCAGGGACAGCATGAACTCCTACGAGCAGTACTTC.

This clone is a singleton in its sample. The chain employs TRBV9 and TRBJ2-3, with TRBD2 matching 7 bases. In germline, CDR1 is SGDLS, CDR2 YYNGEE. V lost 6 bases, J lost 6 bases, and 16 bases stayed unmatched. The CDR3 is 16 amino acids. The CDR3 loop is CASTSGSPAGVDTQYF. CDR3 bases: TGTGCCAGCACCTCCGGGAGCCCCGCGGGGGTGGATACGCAGTATTTT.

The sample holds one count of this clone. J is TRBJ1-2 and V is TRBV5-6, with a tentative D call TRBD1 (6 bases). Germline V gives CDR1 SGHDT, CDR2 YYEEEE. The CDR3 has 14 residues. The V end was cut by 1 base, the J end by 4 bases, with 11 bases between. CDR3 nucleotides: TGTGCCAGCAGCTTGAACAGGGTGGTCTATGGCTACACCTTC. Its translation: CASSLNRVVYGYTF.

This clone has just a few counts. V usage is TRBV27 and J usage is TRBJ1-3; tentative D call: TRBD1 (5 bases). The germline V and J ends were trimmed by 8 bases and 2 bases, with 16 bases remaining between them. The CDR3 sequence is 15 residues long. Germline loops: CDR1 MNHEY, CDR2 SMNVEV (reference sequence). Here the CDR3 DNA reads TGTGCCAGCGTGGGGCCTGTCAGGCCTGGAAACACCATATATTTT. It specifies CASVGPVRPGNTIYF.

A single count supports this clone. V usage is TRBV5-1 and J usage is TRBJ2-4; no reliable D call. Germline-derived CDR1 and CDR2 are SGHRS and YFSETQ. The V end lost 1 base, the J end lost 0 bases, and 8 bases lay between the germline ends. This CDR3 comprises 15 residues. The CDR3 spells CASSLFPGAKNIQYF. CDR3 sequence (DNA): TGCGCCAGCAGCTTGTTCCCAGGAGCCAAAAACATTCAGTACTTC.

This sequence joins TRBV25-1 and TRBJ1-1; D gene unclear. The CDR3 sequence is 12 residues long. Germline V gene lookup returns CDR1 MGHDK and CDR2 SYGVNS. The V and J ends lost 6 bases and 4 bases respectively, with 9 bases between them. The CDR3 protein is CASRLRGTEAFF. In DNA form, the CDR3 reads TGTGCCAGCAGGCTCCGAGGCACTGAAGCTTTCTTT.

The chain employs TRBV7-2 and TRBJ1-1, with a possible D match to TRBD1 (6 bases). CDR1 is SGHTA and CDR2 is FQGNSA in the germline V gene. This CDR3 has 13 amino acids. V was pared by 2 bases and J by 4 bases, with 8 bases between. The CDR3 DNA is TGTGCCAGCAGCTTAAGGGGGGGCACTGAAGCTTTCTTT. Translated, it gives CASSLRGGTEAFF.

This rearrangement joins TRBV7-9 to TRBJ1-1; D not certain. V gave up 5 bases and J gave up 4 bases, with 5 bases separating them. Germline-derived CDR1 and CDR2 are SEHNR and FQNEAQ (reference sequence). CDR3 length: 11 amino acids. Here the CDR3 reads CASSRTTEAFF. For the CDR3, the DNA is TGTGCCAGCAGCCGGACCACTGAAGCTTTCTTT.

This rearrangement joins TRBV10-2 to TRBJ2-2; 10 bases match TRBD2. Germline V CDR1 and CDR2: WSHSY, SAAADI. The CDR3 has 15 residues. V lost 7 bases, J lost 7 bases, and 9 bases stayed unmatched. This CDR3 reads CASTLAGVSGGELFF. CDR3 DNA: TGCGCCAGCACTCTAGCGGGAGTTTCGGGCGGGGAGCTGTTTTTT.

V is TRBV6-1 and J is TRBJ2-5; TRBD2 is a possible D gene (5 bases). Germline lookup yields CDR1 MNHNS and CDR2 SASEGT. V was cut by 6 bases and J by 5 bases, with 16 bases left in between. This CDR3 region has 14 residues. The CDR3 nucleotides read TGTGCCAGCAGGCCTAGCCTTTCCAGGGAGACCCAGTACTTC. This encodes CASRPSLSRETQYF.

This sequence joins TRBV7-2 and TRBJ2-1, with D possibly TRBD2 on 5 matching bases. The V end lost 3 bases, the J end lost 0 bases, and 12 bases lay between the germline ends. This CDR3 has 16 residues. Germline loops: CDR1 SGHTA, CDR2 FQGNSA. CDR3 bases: TGTGCCAGCAGCTTGGAGCGGAGGAGCTCCTACAATGAGCAGTTCTTC. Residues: CASSLERRSSYNEQFF.

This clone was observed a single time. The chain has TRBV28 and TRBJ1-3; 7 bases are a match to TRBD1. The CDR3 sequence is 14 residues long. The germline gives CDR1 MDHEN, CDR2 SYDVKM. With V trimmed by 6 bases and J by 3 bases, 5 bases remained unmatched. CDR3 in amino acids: CASSPGTDGNTIYF. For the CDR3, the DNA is TGTGCCAGCAGCCCCGGGACAGATGGAAACACCATATATTTT.

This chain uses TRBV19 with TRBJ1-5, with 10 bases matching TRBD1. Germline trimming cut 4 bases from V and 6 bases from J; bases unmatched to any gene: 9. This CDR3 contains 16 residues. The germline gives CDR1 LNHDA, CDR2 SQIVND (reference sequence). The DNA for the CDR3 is TGTGCCAGTAGTAACACGGACAGGGGGTTCGGTCAGCCCCAGCATTTT. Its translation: CASSNTDRGFGQPQHF.

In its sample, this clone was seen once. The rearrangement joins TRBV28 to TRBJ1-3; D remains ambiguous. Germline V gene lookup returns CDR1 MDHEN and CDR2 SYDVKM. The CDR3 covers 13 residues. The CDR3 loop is CASGRPPGNTIYF. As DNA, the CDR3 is TGTGCAAGCGGGAGACCTCCTGGAAACACCATATATTTT.

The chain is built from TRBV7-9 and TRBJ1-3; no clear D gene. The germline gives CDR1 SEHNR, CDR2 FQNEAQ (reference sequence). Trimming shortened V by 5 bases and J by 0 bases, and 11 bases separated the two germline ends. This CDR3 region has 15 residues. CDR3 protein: CASSSQTGSGNTIYF. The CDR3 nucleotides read TGTGCCAGCAGCAGCCAGACCGGCTCTGGAAACACCATATATTTT.

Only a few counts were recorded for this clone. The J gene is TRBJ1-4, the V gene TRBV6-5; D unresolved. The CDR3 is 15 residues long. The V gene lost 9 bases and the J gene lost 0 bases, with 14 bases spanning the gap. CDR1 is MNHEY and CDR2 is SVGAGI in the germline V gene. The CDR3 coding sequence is TGTGCCAGTGTCTCCTCTAGAGCAACTAATGAAAAACTGTTTTTT. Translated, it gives CASVSSRATNEKLFF.

CDR3 bases: TGTGCCAGCAGTCTCATCGGGAACACCGGGGAGCTGTTTTTT. Its protein is CASSLIGNTGELFF. This rearrangement joins TRBV28 to TRBJ2-2; D remains unclear. The germline V gene has CDR1 MDHEN and CDR2 SYDVKM. V was clipped by 5 bases and J by 1 base, with 8 bases between them. This CDR3 has 14 residues. The variable domain in full, with the rest retrieved from reference TRBV28 and TRBJ2-2, is DVKVTQSSRYLVKRTGEKVFLECVQDMDHENMFWYRQDPGLGLRLIYFSYDVKMKEKGDIPEGYSVSREKKERFSLILESASTNQTSMYLCASSLIGNTGELFFGEGSRLTVL.

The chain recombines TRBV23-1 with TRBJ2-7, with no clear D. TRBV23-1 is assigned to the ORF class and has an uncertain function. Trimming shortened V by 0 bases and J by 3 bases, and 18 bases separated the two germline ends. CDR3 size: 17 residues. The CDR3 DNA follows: TGCGCCAGCAGTCAATCGAGAGGCCCCAGGATGAGCTACGAGCAGTACTTC. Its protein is CASSQSRGPRMSYEQYF.

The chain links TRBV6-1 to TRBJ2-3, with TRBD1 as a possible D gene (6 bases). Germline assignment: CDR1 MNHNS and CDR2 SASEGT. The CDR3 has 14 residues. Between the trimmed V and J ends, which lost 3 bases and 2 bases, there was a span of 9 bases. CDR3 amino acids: CASSEGANTDTQYF. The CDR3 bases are TGTGCCAGCAGTGAGGGGGCCAACACAGATACGCAGTATTTT.

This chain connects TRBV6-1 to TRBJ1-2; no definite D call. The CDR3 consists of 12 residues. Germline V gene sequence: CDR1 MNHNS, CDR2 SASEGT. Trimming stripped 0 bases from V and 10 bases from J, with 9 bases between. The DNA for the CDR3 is TGTGCCAGCAGTGAAGCTGTTTTGGCCTACACCTTC. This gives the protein CASSEAVLAYTF.